This T cell receptor beta chain originates from a study of T cell responses to AZD1222 COVID-19 vaccine. Broader study findings: Among the donors, most were white British and more were female, and clonal diversity was possibly underestimated. It was only after the peak T cell response that any repertoires were sampled. A reported finding is that nearly half of spike-specific TCRs target unmutated variant regions.

Libraries were prepared by immunoSEQ multiplex PCR; TCRdb keeps only in-frame clonotypes and omits some of them. The data hold over 120,000 clones, with approximately 89% observed a single time. Timing groups of about 4 and about 12 weeks for second doses were pooled. Note on this clone: Its antigen is as yet unknown.

Germline loops: CDR1 SGHRS, CDR2 YFSETQ. This CDR3 has 15 amino acids. Trimming took 4 bases from V and 1 from J, leaving 13 bases between them. This TCR was sampled from an adult who received the AZD1222 COVID-19 vaccine. Sequences were derived from peripheral blood, sampled 28 days after the second AZD1222 dose. This rearrangement joins TRBV5-1 to TRBJ2-3, with D unresolved. The CDR3 DNA reads as TGCGCCAGCAGCCCGCTGGGGTCGGGCACAGATACGCAGTATTTT. This translates into CASSPLGSGTDTQYF.